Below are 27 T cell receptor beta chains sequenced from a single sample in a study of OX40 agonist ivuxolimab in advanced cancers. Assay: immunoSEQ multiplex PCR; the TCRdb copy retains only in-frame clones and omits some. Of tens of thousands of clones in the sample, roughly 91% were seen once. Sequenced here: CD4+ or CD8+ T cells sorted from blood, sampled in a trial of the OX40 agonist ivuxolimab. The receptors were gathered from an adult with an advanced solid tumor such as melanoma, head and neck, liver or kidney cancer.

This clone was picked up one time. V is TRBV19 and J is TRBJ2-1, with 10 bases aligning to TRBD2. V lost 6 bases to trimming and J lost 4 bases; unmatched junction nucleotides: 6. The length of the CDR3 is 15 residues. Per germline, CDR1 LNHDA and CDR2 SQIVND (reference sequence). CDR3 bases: TGTGCCAGTAGCCCCGGGACTAGCGTTTACAATGAGCAGTTCTTC. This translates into CASSPGTSVYNEQFF.

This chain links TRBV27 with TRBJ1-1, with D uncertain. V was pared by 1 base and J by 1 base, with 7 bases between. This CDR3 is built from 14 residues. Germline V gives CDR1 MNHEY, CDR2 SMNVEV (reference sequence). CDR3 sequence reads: CASSLLGGNTEAFF. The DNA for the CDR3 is TGTGCCAGCAGTTTATTAGGAGGGAACACTGAAGCTTTCTTT.

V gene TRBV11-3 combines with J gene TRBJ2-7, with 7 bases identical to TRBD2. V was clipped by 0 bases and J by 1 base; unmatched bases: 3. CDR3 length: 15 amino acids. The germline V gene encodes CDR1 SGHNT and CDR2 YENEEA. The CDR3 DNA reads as TGTGCCAGCAGCTTAGAGGCTAGCGGATCCTACGAGCAGTACTTC. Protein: CASSLEASGSYEQYF.

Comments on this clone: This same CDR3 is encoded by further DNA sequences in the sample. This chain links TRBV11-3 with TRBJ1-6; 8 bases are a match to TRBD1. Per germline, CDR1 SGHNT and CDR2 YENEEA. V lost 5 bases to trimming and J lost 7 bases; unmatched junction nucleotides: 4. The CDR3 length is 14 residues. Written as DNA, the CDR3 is TGTGCCAGCAGCCTAGGGACAGGCAATTCACCCCTCCACTTT. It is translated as CASSLGTGNSPLHF.

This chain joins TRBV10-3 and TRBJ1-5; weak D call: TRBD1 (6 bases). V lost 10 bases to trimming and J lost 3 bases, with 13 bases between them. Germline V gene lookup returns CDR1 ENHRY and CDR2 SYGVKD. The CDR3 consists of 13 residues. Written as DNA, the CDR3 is TGTGCCACTAACAGGGAGGACAATCAGCCCCAGCATTTT. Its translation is CATNREDNQPQHF.

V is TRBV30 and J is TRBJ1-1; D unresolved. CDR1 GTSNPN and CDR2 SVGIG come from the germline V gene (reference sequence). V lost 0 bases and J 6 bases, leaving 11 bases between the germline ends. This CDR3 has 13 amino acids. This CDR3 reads CAWSVGLMAEAFF. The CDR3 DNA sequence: TGTGCCTGGAGTGTAGGTTTAATGGCTGAAGCTTTCTTT.

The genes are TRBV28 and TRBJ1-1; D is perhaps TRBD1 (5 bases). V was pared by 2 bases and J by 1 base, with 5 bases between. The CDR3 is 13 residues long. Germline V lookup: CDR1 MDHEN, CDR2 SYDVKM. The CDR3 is CASSLTGNTEAFF. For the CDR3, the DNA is TGTGCCAGCAGTTTAACAGGGAACACTGAAGCTTTCTTT.

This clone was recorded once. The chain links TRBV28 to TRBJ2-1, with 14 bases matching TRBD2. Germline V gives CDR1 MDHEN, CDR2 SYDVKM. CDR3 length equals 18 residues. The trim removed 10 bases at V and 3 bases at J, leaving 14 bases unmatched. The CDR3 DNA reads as TGTGCCACCGCCTGGACTAGCGGGGGGCCGGGGGACTACAATGAGCAGTTCTTC. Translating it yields CATAWTSGGPGDYNEQFF.

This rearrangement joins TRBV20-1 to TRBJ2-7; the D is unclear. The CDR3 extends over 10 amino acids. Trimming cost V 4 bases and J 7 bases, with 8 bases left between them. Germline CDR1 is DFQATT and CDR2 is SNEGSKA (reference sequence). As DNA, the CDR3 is TGCAGTGCTACCCGGCGAGAGCAGTACTTC. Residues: CSATRREQYF.

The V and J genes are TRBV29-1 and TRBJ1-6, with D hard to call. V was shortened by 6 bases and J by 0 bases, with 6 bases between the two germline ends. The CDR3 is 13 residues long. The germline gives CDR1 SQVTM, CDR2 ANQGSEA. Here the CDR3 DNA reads TGCAGCGTCAGGAGCTCCTATAATTCACCCCTCCACTTT. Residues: CSVRSSYNSPLHF.

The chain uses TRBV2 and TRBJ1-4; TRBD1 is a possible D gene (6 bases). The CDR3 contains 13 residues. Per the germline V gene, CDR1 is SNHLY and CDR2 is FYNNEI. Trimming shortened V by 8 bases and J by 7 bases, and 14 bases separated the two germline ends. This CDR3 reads CASGFGGREKLFF. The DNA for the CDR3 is TGTGCCAGCGGGTTCGGGGGGCGTGAAAAACTGTTTTTT.

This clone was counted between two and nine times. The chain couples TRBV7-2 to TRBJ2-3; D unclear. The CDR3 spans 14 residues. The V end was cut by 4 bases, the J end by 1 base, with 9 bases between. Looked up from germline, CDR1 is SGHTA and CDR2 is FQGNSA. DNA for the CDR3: TGTGCCAGCAGCTCGCCGGTAGGCACAGATACGCAGTATTTT. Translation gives CASSSPVGTDTQYF.

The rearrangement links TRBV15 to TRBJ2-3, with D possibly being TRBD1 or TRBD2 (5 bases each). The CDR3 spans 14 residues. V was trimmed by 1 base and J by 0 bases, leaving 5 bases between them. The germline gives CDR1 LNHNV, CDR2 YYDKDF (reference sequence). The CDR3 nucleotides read TGTGCCACCAGCAGAGGGGACAGCACAGATACGCAGTATTTT. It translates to CATSRGDSTDTQYF. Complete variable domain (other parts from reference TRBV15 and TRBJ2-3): DAMVIQNPRYQVTQFGKPVTLSCSQTLNHNVMYWYQQKSSQAPKLLFHYYDKDFNNEADTPDNFQSRRPNTSFCFLDIRSPGLGDTAMYLCATSRGDSTDTQYFGPGTRLTVL.

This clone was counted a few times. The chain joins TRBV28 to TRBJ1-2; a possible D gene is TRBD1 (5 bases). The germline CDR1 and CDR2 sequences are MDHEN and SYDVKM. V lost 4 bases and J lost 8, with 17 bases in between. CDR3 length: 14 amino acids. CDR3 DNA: TGTGCCAGCAGTTCAGGGACGGATTATGGAGGCTACACCTTC. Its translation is CASSSGTDYGGYTF.

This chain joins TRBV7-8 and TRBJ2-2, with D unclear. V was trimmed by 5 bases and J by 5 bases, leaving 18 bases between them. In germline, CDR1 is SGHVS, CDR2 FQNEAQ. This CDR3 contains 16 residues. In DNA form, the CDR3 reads TGTGCCAGCAGCCATGGGTCTGGTGGTCGTACCGGGGAGCTGTTTTTT. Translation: CASSHGSGGRTGELFF.

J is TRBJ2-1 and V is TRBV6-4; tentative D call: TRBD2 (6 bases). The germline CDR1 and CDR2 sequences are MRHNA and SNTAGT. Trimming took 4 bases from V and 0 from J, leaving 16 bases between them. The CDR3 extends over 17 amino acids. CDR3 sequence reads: CASSVRGDSISYNEQFF. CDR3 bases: TGTGCCAGCAGTGTGCGTGGGGACTCTATCTCCTACAATGAGCAGTTCTTC.

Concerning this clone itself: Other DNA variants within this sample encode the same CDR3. In DNA form, the CDR3 reads TGCAGCGTTGCCCGACCGGGGGAGACCCAGTACTTC. As protein: CSVARPGETQYF. V is TRBV29-1 and J is TRBJ2-5; TRBD2 is a possible D gene (5 bases). With 4 bases removed from V and 5 bases from J, the gap between germline ends came to 11 bases. Germline V gene lookup returns CDR1 SQVTM and CDR2 ANQGSEA. There are 12 residues in the CDR3.

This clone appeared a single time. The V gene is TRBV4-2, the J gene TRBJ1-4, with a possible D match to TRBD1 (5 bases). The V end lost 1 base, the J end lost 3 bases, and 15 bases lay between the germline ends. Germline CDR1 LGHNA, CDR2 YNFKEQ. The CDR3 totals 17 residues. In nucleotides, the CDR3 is TGTGCCAGCAGCCAAGGATTAGTTGGGACCTCTAATGAAAAACTGTTTTTT. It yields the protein CASSQGLVGTSNEKLFF.

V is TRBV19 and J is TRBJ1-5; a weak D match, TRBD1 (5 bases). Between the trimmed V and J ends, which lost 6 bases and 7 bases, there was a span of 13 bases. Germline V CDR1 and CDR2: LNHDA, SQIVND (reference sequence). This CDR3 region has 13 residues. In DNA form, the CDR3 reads TGTGCCAGTAGCGGGGCCCGGGAGCAGCCCCAGCATTTT. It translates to CASSGAREQPQHF. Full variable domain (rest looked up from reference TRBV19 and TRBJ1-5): DGGITQSPKYLFRKEGQNVTLSCEQNLNHDAMYWYRQDPGQGLRLIYYSQIVNDFQKGDIAEGYSVSREKKESFPLTVTSAQKNPTAFYLCASSGAREQPQHFGDGTRLSIL.

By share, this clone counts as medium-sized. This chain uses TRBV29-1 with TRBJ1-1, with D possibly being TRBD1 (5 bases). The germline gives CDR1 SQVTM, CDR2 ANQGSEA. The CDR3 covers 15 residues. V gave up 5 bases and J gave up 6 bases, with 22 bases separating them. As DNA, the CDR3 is TGCAGCGTTTCCGGCATCTTGGGATGGGGCGCTGAAGCTTTCTTT. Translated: CSVSGILGWGAEAFF.

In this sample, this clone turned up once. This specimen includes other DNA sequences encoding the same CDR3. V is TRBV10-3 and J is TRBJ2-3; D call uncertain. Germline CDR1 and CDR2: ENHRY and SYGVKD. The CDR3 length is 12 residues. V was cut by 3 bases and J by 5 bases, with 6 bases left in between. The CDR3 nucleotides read TGTGCCATCAGTGATAGAGAAGATACGCAGTATTTT. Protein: CAISDREDTQYF.

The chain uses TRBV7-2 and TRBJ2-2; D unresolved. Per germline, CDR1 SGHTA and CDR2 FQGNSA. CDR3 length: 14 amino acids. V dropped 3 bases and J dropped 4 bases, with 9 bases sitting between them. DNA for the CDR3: TGTGCCAGCAGCTTGGGATCGGGCACCGGGGAGCTGTTTTTT. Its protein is CASSLGSGTGELFF.

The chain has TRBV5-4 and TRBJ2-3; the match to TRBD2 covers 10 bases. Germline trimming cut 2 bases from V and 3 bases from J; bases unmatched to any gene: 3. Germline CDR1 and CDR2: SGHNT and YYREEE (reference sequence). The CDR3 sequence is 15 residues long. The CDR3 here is CASSFKRGGTDTQYF. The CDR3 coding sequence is TGTGCCAGCAGCTTTAAGCGGGGGGGAACAGATACGCAGTATTTT.

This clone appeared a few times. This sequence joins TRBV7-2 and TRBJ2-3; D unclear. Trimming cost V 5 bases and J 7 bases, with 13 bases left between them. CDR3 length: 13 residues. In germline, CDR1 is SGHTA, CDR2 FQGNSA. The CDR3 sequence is CASSPKFDNTQYF. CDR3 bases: TGTGCCAGCAGCCCCAAGTTTGACAATACGCAGTATTTT.

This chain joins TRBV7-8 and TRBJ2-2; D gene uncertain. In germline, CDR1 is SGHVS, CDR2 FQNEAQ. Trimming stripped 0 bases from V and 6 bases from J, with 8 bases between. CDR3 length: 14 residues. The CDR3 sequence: CASSLAQMAGELFF. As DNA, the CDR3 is TGTGCCAGCAGCTTAGCGCAGATGGCCGGGGAGCTGTTTTTT.

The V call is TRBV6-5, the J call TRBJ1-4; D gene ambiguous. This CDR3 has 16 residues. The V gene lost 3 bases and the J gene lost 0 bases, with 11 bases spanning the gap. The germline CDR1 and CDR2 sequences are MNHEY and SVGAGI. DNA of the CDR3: TGTGCCAGCAGTTATAAAACGCGACCAACTAATGAAAAACTGTTTTTT. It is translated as CASSYKTRPTNEKLFF.

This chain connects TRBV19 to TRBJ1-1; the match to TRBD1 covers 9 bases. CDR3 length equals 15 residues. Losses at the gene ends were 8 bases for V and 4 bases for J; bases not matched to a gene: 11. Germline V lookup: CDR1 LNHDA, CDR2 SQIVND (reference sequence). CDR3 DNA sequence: TGTGCCAGTTTACAGGGGGCAAGGTGTACCACTGAAGCTTTCTTT. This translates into CASLQGARCTTEAFF. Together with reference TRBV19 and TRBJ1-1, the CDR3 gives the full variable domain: DGGITQSPKYLFRKEGQNVTLSCEQNLNHDAMYWYRQDPGQGLRLIYYSQIVNDFQKGDIAEGYSVSREKKESFPLTVTSAQKNPTAFYLCASLQGARCTTEAFFGQGTRLTVV.